The clone carrying this T cell receptor (beta chain) occurred once. Its antigen is unidentified. Assay: immunoSEQ multiplex PCR; the TCRdb copy retains only in-frame clones and omits some. The sample includes tens of thousands of clones, approximately 81% of them seen just once. This entry belongs to a study of OX40 agonist ivuxolimab in advanced cancers. The germline V gene encodes CDR1 SGHTA and CDR2 FQGNSA. Trimming removed 5 bases from V and 2 bases from J, with 16 bases in between. This CDR3 has 15 residues. General observations from the study: Circulating CD4+ and CD8+ T cells showed clonal expansion by week 6 at 0.1 to 3.0 mg/kg.

The source was CD4+ or CD8+ T cells sorted from blood, collected in a trial of the OX40 agonist ivuxolimab. The clonotype comes from an adult with an advanced solid tumor such as melanoma, head and neck, liver or kidney cancer. This chain links TRBV7-2 with TRBJ2-7; no clear D. This CDR3 reads CASSPSLPYTYEQYF. In DNA form, the CDR3 reads TGTGCCAGCAGCCCGAGTCTTCCTTATACCTACGAGCAGTACTTC.